Listed below are T cell receptor beta chains from one sample, sequenced in a study of blood T cell repertoires in COVID-19. Profiling relied on immunoSEQ multiplex PCR, and the TCRdb table lists in-frame clones only, not all of them. Found here are approximately 230,000 clones, more than 85% of them singletons; the top ten hold roughly 4%. Material for sequencing was PBMCs or T cells enriched from blood (not recorded which). Receptors were obtained from a woman younger than 45 who had recovered from COVID-19. Both conserved end residues are trimmed from each CDR3. D genes are given only for firm matches.

d_gene: TRBD2
j_gene: TRBJ2-1
v_gene: TRBV5-4
CDR3aa: ASSLVAGGIYNEQF

d_gene: TRBD1
j_gene: TRBJ1-2
v_gene: TRBV9
CDR3aa: ASSVDLGAGGKGYGYT

d_gene: TRBD2
j_gene: TRBJ2-2
v_gene: TRBV5-4
CDR3aa: ASSLAGGVTGELF

d_gene: .
j_gene: TRBJ1-1
v_gene: TRBV20-1
CDR3aa: SASVGQAAF

d_gene: TRBD1
j_gene: TRBJ2-7
v_gene: TRBV3-1/TRBV3-2
CDR3aa: ASSPGQGSYEQY

d_gene: TRBD1
j_gene: TRBJ2-1
v_gene: TRBV19
CDR3aa: ASSIGTGGGSYNEQF

d_gene: .
j_gene: TRBJ1-2
v_gene: TRBV12-3/TRBV12-4
CDR3aa: ASSFSGYGYT

d_gene: TRBD2
j_gene: TRBJ2-1
v_gene: TRBV11-2
CDR3aa: ASSQFSGRQGGNEQF

d_gene: TRBD2
j_gene: TRBJ2-1
v_gene: TRBV11-2
CDR3aa: ASSLASGRSNEQF

d_gene: .
j_gene: TRBJ1-2
v_gene: TRBV29-1
CDR3aa: ISPPGYSGYT

d_gene: TRBD1
j_gene: TRBJ1-2
v_gene: TRBV7-9
CDR3aa: ASSPGGLPQGYT

d_gene: .
j_gene: TRBJ1-1
v_gene: TRBV19
CDR3aa: ASSPRLQDTEAF

d_gene: TRBD2
j_gene: TRBJ2-7
v_gene: TRBV28
CDR3aa: ASSLLSGRITYEQY

d_gene: .
j_gene: TRBJ2-1
v_gene: TRBV3-1/TRBV3-2
CDR3aa: ASSQYMREQF

d_gene: TRBD2
j_gene: TRBJ2-5
v_gene: TRBV9
CDR3aa: ASSVDLSWEFLAGGRQETQY

d_gene: TRBD1
j_gene: TRBJ1-2
v_gene: TRBV4-3
CDR3aa: ASSRELGQGADGYT

d_gene: TRBD1
j_gene: TRBJ1-2
v_gene: TRBV28
CDR3aa: ASRTGEYGYT

d_gene: TRBD2
j_gene: TRBJ2-3
v_gene: TRBV7-3
CDR3aa: ASSSASGRTDTQY

d_gene: TRBD1
j_gene: TRBJ2-2
v_gene: TRBV2
CDR3aa: ASSGGQGKTGELF

d_gene: .
j_gene: TRBJ1-1
v_gene: TRBV19
CDR3aa: ASIGRGGIGTEAF

d_gene: TRBD1
j_gene: TRBJ2-2
v_gene: TRBV28
CDR3aa: ASNRARDSSSTGELF

d_gene: TRBD2
j_gene: TRBJ2-1
v_gene: TRBV11-3
CDR3aa: ASSLMASGHNEQF

d_gene: TRBD1
j_gene: TRBJ2-1
v_gene: TRBV19
CDR3aa: ASREGTAYNEQF

d_gene: TRBD2
j_gene: TRBJ2-1
v_gene: TRBV5-6
CDR3aa: ASSLGVSGVGSYNEQF

d_gene: TRBD2
j_gene: TRBJ2-3
v_gene: TRBV10-3
CDR3aa: AITSGMTDTQY

d_gene: .
j_gene: TRBJ1-4
v_gene: TRBV30
CDR3aa: AWSRGNNEKLF

d_gene: .
j_gene: TRBJ2-5
v_gene: TRBV4-1
CDR3aa: ASSLVGPETQY

d_gene: TRBD1
j_gene: TRBJ2-7
v_gene: TRBV28
CDR3aa: ASSLVGGTGAPYEQY

d_gene: TRBD1
j_gene: TRBJ2-1
v_gene: TRBV5-4
CDR3aa: ASRGTGPYNEQF

d_gene: .
j_gene: TRBJ1-5
v_gene: TRBV5-1
CDR3aa: ASSLDGGPGQPQH

d_gene: .
j_gene: TRBJ1-3
v_gene: TRBV27
CDR3aa: ASSSFSGNTIY

d_gene: TRBD1
j_gene: TRBJ2-7
v_gene: TRBV27
CDR3aa: ASSWDSRYEQY

d_gene: TRBD2
j_gene: TRBJ2-5
v_gene: TRBV20-1
CDR3aa: SASPGGRGETQY

d_gene: TRBD2
j_gene: TRBJ2-1
v_gene: TRBV18
CDR3aa: ASSPTAGTSGGVQQF

d_gene: .
j_gene: TRBJ1-2
v_gene: TRBV29-1
CDR3aa: SVVIGTEPYYNYGYT

d_gene: TRBD1
j_gene: TRBJ2-7
v_gene: TRBV28
CDR3aa: ASRGGERLGQY

d_gene: .
j_gene: TRBJ1-4
v_gene: TRBV6-5
CDR3aa: ASSYGLTTNEKLF

d_gene: .
j_gene: TRBJ2-3
v_gene: TRBV5-6
CDR3aa: ASSLGQYTDTQY

d_gene: TRBD2
j_gene: TRBJ2-7
v_gene: TRBV11-2
CDR3aa: ASSSSSGKHYEQY

d_gene: .
j_gene: TRBJ2-1
v_gene: TRBV2
CDR3aa: ASKTDSSYNEQF

d_gene: .
j_gene: TRBJ2-5
v_gene: TRBV3-1/TRBV3-2
CDR3aa: ASSLSLNFRETQY